This T cell receptor (beta chain) was recorded in a study of ipilimumab plus nivolumab after autologous stem cell transplantation. Study-level information: A median of 8 nivolumab and 5 or 6 ipilimumab doses were given. Both relapsed and primary refractory DLBCL were included. General study points: Authors suggest TCR repertoire, Treg phenotype and gut microbiota support further study.

The CDR3 has 17 amino acids. With 3 bases clipped from V and 0 bases from J, the junction kept 10 bases outside the gene matches. Germline CDR1 is SGHDT and CDR2 is YYEEEE. Checkpoint therapy with ipilimumab 1 mg/kg began 14 to 28 days after transplant. A word on this clone: Antigen: not known.

Produced via immunoSEQ multiplex PCR; TCRdb's table is partial and in-frame only. Of under 30,000 clones listed, about 86% were seen once; the top ten hold 5.2%. Sample: PBMCs, taken in a trial of ipilimumab plus nivolumab as post-transplant consolidation. The chain couples TRBV5-6 to TRBJ1-1; TRBD1 agrees at 8 bases. This clonotype was obtained from a male donor with diffuse large B-cell lymphoma. The CDR3 DNA follows: TGTGCCAGCAGCTCCGGGACAGGCCGGTTCATGAACACTGAAGCTTTCTTT. It is translated as CASSSGTGRFMNTEAFF.